This is a list of T cell receptor beta chains from one sample in a study of T cells after yellow fever vaccination. TCRdb analysed the 5' RACE reads with MiXCR anew, one entry per CDR3 protein. Of some 200,000 distinct CDR3 sequences in the sample, approximately 3% are singletons; the top ten hold 3.2%. Here the sequenced sample was CD4+ T cells sorted from PBMCs, taken 10 days after the yellow fever booster vaccination. These receptors were taken from a man in his late teens or twenties who received the YFV17D yellow fever vaccine. Both conserved end residues are part of each CDR3. The D gene is left open where the match is weak. Not all rows give a size; the values are once, few, many and, for expanded clones, a class.

V gene: TRBV19
D gene: -
clone size: few
J gene: TRBJ1-5
CDR3 DNA: TGTGCCAGTAATCGGGCAGCGCGAAATCAGCCCCAGCATTTT
CDR3 protein: CASNRAARNQPQHF

V gene: TRBV5-1
D gene: TRBD1
clone size: -
J gene: TRBJ1-6
CDR3 DNA: TGCGCCAGCAGCGCTGCAGAGACAGGGGGCTATAATTCACCCCTCCACTTT
CDR3 protein: CASSAAETGGYNSPLHF

V gene: TRBV4-1
D gene: -
clone size: few
J gene: TRBJ2-5
CDR3 DNA: TGCGCCAGCAGCCAACCCCTGGAGACCCAGTACTTC
CDR3 protein: CASSQPLETQYF

V gene: TRBV15
D gene: -
clone size: many
J gene: TRBJ1-1
CDR3 DNA: TGTGCCACCAGCAGAACAACCCCGGGGGTAGGTTACACTGAAGCTTTCTTT
CDR3 protein: CATSRTTPGVGYTEAFF

V gene: TRBV20-1
D gene: -
clone size: -
J gene: TRBJ1-4
CDR3 DNA: TGCAGTGCTAGAGATCCGGGAGGAATCGGGAAACTGTTTTTT
CDR3 protein: CSARDPGGIGKLFF

V gene: TRBV29-1
D gene: -
clone size: many
J gene: TRBJ2-2
CDR3 DNA: TGCAGCGTAGTCCAAGGGATCACCGGGGAGCTGTTTTTT
CDR3 protein: CSVVQGITGELFF

V gene: TRBV7-2
D gene: -
clone size: many
J gene: TRBJ1-5
CDR3 DNA: TGTGCCAGCAGCTTATGGGGGGCGCAGGGTCAGCCCCAGCATTTT
CDR3 protein: CASSLWGAQGQPQHF

V gene: TRBV7-2
D gene: TRBD2
clone size: many
J gene: TRBJ2-5
CDR3 DNA: TGTGCCAGCAGCTTCGCAGGACTAGCGGAAGAGACCCAGTACTTC
CDR3 protein: CASSFAGLAEETQYF

V gene: TRBV7-3
D gene: TRBD1
clone size: many
J gene: TRBJ2-2
CDR3 DNA: TGTGCCAGCAGCTCGGACAGGGGGCGCGGGGAGCTGTTTTTT
CDR3 protein: CASSSDRGRGELFF

V gene: TRBV12-3/TRBV12-4
D gene: -
clone size: many
J gene: TRBJ1-6
CDR3 DNA: TGTGCCAGCAGTTTGGTAAATTCACCCCTCCACTTT
CDR3 protein: CASSLVNSPLHF

V gene: TRBV12-3/TRBV12-4
D gene: -
clone size: many
J gene: TRBJ2-2
CDR3 DNA: TGTGCCAGCAGTCGCCGGGCCCTGGACACCGGGGAGCTGTTTTTT
CDR3 protein: CASSRRALDTGELFF

V gene: TRBV12-3/TRBV12-4
D gene: -
clone size: -
J gene: TRBJ1-1
CDR3 DNA: TGTGCCAGCATTCAGAATCTGGGGTTGGGGTTGGCTGAAGCTTTCTTT
CDR3 protein: CASIQNLGLGLAEAFF

V gene: TRBV7-8
D gene: -
clone size: -
J gene: TRBJ2-1
CDR3 DNA: TGTGCCAGCAGCTTACCCGTCGGAGGGACCTACAATGAGCAGTTCTTC
CDR3 protein: CASSLPVGGTYNEQFF

V gene: TRBV4-1
D gene: TRBD2
clone size: many
J gene: TRBJ2-3
CDR3 DNA: TGCGCCAGCAGCCAAGATAGCGGGGGGCTGACAGATACGCAGTATTTT
CDR3 protein: CASSQDSGGLTDTQYF

V gene: TRBV20-1
D gene: -
clone size: many
J gene: TRBJ2-1
CDR3 DNA: TGCAGTGCTAGTTACAATGAGCAGTTCTTC
CDR3 protein: CSASYNEQFF

V gene: TRBV10-1
D gene: -
clone size: -
J gene: TRBJ1-1
CDR3 DNA: TGCGCCAGCAGTGAGTCCCCGGGGGAAGGGGAGTACACTGAAGCTTTCTTT
CDR3 protein: CASSESPGEGEYTEAFF

V gene: TRBV9
D gene: TRBD1
clone size: many
J gene: TRBJ1-3
CDR3 DNA: TGTGCCAGCAGCTCGAGGGGGCAGGACGGAAACACCATATATTTT
CDR3 protein: CASSSRGQDGNTIYF

V gene: TRBV5-1
D gene: -
clone size: many
J gene: TRBJ1-2
CDR3 DNA: TGCGCCAGCAGCTTACGGACAGAAGACTATGGCTACACCTTC
CDR3 protein: CASSLRTEDYGYTF

V gene: TRBV7-9
D gene: -
clone size: -
J gene: TRBJ2-2
CDR3 DNA: TGTGCCAGCAGCTTAAGTCTGGGGGCCACCGGGGAGCTGTTTTTT
CDR3 protein: CASSLSLGATGELFF

V gene: TRBV10-2
D gene: -
clone size: many
J gene: TRBJ2-7
CDR3 DNA: TGCGCCAGCAGAGTAGGGACAACGTCCTCCTACGAGCAGTACTTC
CDR3 protein: CASRVGTTSSYEQYF

V gene: TRBV7-2
D gene: -
clone size: many
J gene: TRBJ1-2
CDR3 DNA: TGTGCCAGCAGCTTAGATTCGGGTGAAAGCTATGGCTACACCTTC
CDR3 protein: CASSLDSGESYGYTF

V gene: TRBV2
D gene: TRBD1
clone size: few
J gene: TRBJ1-1
CDR3 DNA: TGTGCCAGCCAGAGGACAGGGGGTGGCACTGAAGCTTTCTTT
CDR3 protein: CASQRTGGGTEAFF

V gene: TRBV3-1
D gene: TRBD2
clone size: few
J gene: TRBJ2-1
CDR3 DNA: TGTGCCAGCAGCCCCACGGGTAGCGGGGCGTACAATGAGCAGTTCTTC
CDR3 protein: CASSPTGSGAYNEQFF

V gene: TRBV2
D gene: -
clone size: many
J gene: TRBJ1-2
CDR3 DNA: TGTGCCAGCAGTGAAGTTGAGGGCGGCTACACCTTC
CDR3 protein: CASSEVEGGYTF

V gene: TRBV20-1
D gene: -
clone size: many
J gene: TRBJ2-7
CDR3 DNA: TGCAGTGCAAAACGGGGAAAGAGCTCCTACGAGCAGTACTTC
CDR3 protein: CSAKRGKSSYEQYF

V gene: TRBV2
D gene: -
clone size: few
J gene: TRBJ2-7
CDR3 DNA: TGTGCCAGCCTGGGGAAGGGGACGGAATACGAGCAGTACTTC
CDR3 protein: CASLGKGTEYEQYF

V gene: TRBV12-3/TRBV12-4
D gene: TRBD1
clone size: many
J gene: TRBJ2-6
CDR3 DNA: TGTGCCAGCAGAACAGGGGCTGGGGCCAACGTCCTGACTTTC
CDR3 protein: CASRTGAGANVLTF

V gene: TRBV5-1
D gene: -
clone size: many
J gene: TRBJ2-1
CDR3 DNA: TGCGCCAGCAGCTTGGGATGGGGGGCTTCCTACAATGAGCAGTTCTTC
CDR3 protein: CASSLGWGASYNEQFF

V gene: TRBV6-5
D gene: -
clone size: few
J gene: TRBJ2-1
CDR3 DNA: TGTGCCAGCAGTTATTGGAGGGCCGACGGGCGCAATGAGCAGTTCTTC
CDR3 protein: CASSYWRADGRNEQFF